What follows is one T cell receptor beta chain and its context. Its antigen is unknown. This sample stems from a study of T cell clones after liver transplantation. Study context: Immunosuppression withdrawal was tried within 2 years after liver transplantation in this trial. Pre-transplant mixed lymphocyte reactions yielded third-party-reactive TCRbeta sequences as comparators for graft-donor-reactive sequences. Blood was drawn pre-transplant, before withdrawal, and after full or failed withdrawal. Regarding the study as a whole: Donor-reactive sequences fell more than third party-reactive ones, suggesting partial deletion.

Assay used: immunoSEQ multiplex PCR; TCRdb lists only in-frame clones, some missing. The sample contains about 50,000 clones, about 67% of which appear only once. The CDR3 runs to 16 residues. The germline V gene encodes CDR1 LNHDA and CDR2 SQIVND (reference sequence). Trimming at V came to 4 bases and at J to 1 base, leaving 4 bases not matched to a gene. The receptor was isolated from a human patient who received a liver transplant. The T cells may partly be graft donor cells. The chain couples TRBV19 to TRBJ2-1; TRBD2 matches at 10 bases. The sequencing here drew on CD4+ T cells from blood, taken around 52 months after liver transplant. CDR3 DNA: TGTGCCAGTAGTACCCCTAGCGGGGGTTCCTACAATGAGCAGTTCTTC. It encodes CASSTPSGGSYNEQFF.